This TCR beta chain was captured by sequencing in a study of T cells after yellow fever vaccination. The CDR3 runs to 13 residues. Germline values: CDR1 SGHVS, CDR2 FQNEAQ. V trimming: 6 bases; J trimming: 4 bases; junction bases outside the gene matches: 0. In TCRdb, the 5' RACE reads were re-called with MiXCR into one record per CDR3 protein. The table includes hundreds of thousands of distinct CDR3 sequences, 20% to 25% detected once. In this sample, this clonotype turned up many times. The rearrangement joins TRBV7-8 to TRBJ2-5, with TRBD2 matching 12 bases. This sequence was found in a young man who received the YFV17D yellow fever vaccine. The input for sequencing was PBMCs, taken 21 days after the first yellow fever vaccination. The DNA for the CDR3 is TGTGCCAGCAGACTAGCGGGGGGAGAGACCCAGTACTTC. It translates to CASRLAGGETQYF.